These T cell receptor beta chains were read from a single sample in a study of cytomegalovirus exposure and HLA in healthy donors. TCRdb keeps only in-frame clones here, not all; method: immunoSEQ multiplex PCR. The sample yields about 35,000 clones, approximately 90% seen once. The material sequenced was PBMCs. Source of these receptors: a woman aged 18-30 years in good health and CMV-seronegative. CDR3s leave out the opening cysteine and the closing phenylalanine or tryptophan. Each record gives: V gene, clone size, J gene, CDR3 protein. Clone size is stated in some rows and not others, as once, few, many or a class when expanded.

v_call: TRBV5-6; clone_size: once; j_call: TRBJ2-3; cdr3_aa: ASSPSTGGRGDTQY
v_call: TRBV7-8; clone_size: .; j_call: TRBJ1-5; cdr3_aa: ASSLYRREGQPQH
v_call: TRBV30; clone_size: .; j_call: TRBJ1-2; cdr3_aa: AWSVRMDSNYGYT
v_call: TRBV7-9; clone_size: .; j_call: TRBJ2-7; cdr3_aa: SSSLRTATSYEQY
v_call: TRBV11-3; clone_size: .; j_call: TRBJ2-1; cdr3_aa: ASSPRTSGRINEQF
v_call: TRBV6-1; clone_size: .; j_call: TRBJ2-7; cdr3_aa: ASSTGTGGIYEQY
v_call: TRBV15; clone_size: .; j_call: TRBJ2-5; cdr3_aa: ATSRVGVTQY
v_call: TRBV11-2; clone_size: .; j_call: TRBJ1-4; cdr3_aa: ASSLAAGPMEKLF
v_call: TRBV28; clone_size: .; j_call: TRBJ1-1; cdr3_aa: ASSFMEWGAGGEAF
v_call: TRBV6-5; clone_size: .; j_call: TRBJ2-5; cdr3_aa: ASSPGEVETQY
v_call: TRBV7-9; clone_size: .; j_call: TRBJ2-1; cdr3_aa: SSSLAGRLAGKREQF
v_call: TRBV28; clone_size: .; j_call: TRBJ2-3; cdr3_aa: AVPGQSTDTQY
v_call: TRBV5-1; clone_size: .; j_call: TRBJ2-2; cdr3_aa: ASSTRGSPNTGELF
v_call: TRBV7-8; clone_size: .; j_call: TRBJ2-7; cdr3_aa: ASRFSPGTGPYEQY
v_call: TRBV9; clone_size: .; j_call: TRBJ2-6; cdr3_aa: ASSADRGSRSGANVLT
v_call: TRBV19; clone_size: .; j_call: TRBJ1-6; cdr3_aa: ARSIDSGPQSPLH
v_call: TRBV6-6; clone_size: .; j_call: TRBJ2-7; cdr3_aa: ASSQTHYEQY
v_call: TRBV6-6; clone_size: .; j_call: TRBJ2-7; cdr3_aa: ASSYPSGSFYEQY
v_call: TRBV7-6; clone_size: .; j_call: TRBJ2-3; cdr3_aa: ASSLTSHRSTDTQY
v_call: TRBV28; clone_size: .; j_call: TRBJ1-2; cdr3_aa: ASSHPGTGAYGYT
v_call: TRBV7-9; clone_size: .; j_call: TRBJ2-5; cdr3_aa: ASSLGRGVGSSQETQY
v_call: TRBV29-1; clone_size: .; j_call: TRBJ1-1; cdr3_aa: SVVTYRGPEAF
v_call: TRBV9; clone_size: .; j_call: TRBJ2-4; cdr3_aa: ASSVGGSPQNIQY
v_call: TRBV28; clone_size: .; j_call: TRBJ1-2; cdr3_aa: ASSLSVGGTGP
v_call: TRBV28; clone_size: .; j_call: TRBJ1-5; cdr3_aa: ATWGRLGNQPQH
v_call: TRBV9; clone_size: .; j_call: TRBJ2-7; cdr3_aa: ASSDGSGSYEQY
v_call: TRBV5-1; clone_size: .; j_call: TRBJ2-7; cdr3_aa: ASSPQREGLEQY
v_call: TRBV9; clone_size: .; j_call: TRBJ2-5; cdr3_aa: ASSPNRVLWETQY
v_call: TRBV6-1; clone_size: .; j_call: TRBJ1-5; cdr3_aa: ASSEMGTGSYSNQPQH
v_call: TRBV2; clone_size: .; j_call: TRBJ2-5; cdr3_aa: ARGGATQETQY
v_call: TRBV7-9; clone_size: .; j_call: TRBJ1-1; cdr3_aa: SSSSLRRAGGRANTEAF
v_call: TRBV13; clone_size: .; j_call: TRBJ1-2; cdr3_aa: ASSFGQGSTLTEVGYGYT
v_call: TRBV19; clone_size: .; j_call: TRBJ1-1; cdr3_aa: ASSFIPGQGNTEAF
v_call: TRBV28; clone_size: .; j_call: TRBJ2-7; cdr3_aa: ASSLSRWAYSTYEQY
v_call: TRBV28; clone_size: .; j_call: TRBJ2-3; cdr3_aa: ASSSIRLPDTQY
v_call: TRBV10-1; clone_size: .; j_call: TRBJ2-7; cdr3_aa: ASRRNEQY
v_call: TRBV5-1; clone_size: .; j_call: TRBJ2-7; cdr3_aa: ASSSSTSRGYEQY
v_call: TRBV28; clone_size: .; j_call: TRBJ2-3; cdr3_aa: ASSLGTSEIFTDTQY
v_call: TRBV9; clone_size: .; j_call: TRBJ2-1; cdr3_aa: ASSVVNGREF
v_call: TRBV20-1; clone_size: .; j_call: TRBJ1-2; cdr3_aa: SASDGGGYT
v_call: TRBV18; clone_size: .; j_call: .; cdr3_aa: ASSPLSPGHHEQY
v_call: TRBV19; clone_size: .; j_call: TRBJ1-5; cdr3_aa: ASSIMIGQPYSNQPQH
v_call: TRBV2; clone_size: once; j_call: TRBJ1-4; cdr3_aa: ASSERRQGGEKLF
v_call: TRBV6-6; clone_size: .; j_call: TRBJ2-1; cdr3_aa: ASSYLGAYNEQF
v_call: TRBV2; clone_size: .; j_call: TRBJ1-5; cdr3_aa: ASSRTGGGNQPQH
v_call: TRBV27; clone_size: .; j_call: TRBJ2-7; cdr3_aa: ASSLSSGRPHEQY
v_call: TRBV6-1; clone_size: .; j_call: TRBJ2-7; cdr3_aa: ASSERPGGAYEQY
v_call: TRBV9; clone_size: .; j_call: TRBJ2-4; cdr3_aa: ASSVSTGQNIQY
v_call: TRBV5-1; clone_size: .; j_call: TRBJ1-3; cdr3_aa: ASSYTGTHSGNTIY
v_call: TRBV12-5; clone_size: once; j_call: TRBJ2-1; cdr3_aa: ASGLEKREGRREQF
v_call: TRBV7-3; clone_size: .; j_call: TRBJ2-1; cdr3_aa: ASSLRGGYNEQF
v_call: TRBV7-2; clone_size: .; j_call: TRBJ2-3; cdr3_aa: ASSLVTSGSGVDTQY
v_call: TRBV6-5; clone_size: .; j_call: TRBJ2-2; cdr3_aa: ASSYSSSRESGELF